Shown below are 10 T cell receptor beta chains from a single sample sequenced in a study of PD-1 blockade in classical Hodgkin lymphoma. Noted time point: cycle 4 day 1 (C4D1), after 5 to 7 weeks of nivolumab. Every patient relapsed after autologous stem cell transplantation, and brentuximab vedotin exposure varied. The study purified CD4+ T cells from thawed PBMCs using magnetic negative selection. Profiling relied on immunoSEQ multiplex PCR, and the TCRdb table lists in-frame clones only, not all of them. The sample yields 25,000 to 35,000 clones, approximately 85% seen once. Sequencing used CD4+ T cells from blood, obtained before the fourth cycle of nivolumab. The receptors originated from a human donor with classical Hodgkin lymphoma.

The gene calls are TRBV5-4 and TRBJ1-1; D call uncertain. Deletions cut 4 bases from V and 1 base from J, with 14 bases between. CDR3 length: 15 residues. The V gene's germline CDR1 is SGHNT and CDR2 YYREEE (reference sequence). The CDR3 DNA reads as TGTGCCAGCAGCCCCAACGGGCGCGGGAACACTGAAGCTTTCTTT. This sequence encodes CASSPNGRGNTEAFF. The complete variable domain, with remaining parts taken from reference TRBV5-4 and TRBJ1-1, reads ETGVTQSPTHLIKTRGQQVTLRCSSQSGHNTVSWYQQALGQGPQFIFQYYREEENGRGNFPPRFSGLQFPNYSSELNVNALELDDSALYLCASSPNGRGNTEAFFGQGTRLTVV.

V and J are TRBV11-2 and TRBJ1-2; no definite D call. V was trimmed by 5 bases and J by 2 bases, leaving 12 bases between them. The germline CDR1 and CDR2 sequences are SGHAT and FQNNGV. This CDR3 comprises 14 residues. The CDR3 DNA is TGTGCCAGCAGCCGACACGGCACGAACTATGGCTACACCTTC. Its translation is CASSRHGTNYGYTF.

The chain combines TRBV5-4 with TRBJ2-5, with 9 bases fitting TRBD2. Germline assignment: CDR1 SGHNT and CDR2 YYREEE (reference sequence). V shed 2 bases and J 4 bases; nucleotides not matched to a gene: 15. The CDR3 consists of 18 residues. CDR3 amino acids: CASSLRRGSGSYGETQYF. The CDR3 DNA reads TGTGCCAGCAGCTTACGCCGGGGTAGCGGGAGCTATGGAGAGACCCAGTACTTC.

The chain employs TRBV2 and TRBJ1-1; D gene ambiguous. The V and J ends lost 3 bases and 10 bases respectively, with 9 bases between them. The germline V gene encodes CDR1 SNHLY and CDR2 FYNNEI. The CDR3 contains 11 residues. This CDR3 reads CASSDTERAFF. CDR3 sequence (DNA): TGTGCCAGCAGTGACACAGAACGAGCTTTCTTT.

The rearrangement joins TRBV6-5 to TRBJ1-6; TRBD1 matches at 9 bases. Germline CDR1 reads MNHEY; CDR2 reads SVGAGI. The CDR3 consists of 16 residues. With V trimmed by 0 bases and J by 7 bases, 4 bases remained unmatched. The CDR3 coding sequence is TGTGCCAGCAGTTACTCCGGACAGGGGAGGAATTCACCCCTCCACTTT. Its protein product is CASSYSGQGRNSPLHF.

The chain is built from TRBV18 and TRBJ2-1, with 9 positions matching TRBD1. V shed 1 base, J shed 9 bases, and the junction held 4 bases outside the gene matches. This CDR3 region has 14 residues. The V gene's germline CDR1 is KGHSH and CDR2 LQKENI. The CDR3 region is CASSPRTGGSEQFF. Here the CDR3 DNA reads TGTGCCAGCTCACCACGCACAGGGGGCAGTGAGCAGTTCTTC.

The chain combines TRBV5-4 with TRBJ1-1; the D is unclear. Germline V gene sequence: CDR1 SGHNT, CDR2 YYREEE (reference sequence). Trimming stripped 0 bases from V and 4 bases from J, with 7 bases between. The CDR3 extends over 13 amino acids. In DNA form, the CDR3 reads TGTGCCAGCAGCTTGGCAGAGTCCACTGAAGCTTTCTTT. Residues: CASSLAESTEAFF.

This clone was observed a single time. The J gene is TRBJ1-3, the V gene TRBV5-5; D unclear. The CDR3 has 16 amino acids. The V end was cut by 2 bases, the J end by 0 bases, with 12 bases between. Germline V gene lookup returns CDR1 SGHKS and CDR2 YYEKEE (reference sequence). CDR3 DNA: TGTGCCAGCAGCTTAAGGGCCAGTTACTCTGGAAACACCATATATTTT. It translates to CASSLRASYSGNTIYF.

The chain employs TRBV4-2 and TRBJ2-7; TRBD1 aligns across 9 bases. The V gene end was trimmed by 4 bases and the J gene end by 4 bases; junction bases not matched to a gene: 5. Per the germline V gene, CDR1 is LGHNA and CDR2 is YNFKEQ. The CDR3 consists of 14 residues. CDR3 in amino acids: CASSLGTGRYEQYF. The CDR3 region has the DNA TGTGCCAGCAGCCTCGGGACAGGGAGGTACGAGCAGTACTTC.

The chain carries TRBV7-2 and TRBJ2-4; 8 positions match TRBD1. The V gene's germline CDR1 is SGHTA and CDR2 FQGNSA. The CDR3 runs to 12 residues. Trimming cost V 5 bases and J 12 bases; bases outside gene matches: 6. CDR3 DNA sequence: TGTGCCAGCAGCACGGGACAGGCAGCTCAGTACTTC. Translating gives CASSTGQAAQYF.